These 8 T cell receptor beta chains were sequenced from one sample in a study of cytomegalovirus exposure and HLA in healthy donors. PCR employed 60 Vbeta and 13 Jbeta primers. Generated by immunoSEQ multiplex PCR, the TCRdb table keeps only in-frame clones and is missing some. The sample holds roughly 71,000 clones, 62% seen once. Sequencing was done on a sample of PBMCs. These receptors all stem from a man aged 25-45 years in good health and CMV-seronegative.

This clone was counted once. V usage is TRBV6-1 and J usage is TRBJ1-6; D not certain. With 8 bases removed from V and 12 bases from J, the gap between germline ends came to 11 bases. The CDR3 totals 11 residues. Per germline, CDR1 MNHNS and CDR2 SASEGT. Written as DNA, the CDR3 is TGTGCCAGCTCCTTCCCGGGACCCCTCCACTTT. Residues: CASSFPGPLHF.

This rearrangement joins TRBV7-9 to TRBJ1-4; D gene uncertain. Trimming left V 3 bases short and J 4 bases short, with 6 bases between. This CDR3 has 13 residues. The germline V gene has CDR1 SEHNR and CDR2 FQNEAQ (reference sequence). The CDR3 protein is CASSLYGNEKLFF. The CDR3 nucleotides are TGTGCCAGCAGCTTGTACGGTAATGAAAAACTGTTTTTT.

This clone was observed a few times. The CDR3 DNA reads TGTGCCAGCAGCCCCCAACGGGGGGTTTCCATAACGCAGTATTTT. Protein: CASSPQRGVSITQYF. The J gene is TRBJ2-3, the V gene TRBV2, with 7 nucleotides matching TRBD2. CDR3 length: 15 residues. The J segment lost 9 bases and the V segment lost 6 bases, leaving 15 bases of the junction unmatched. Germline V CDR1 and CDR2: SNHLY, FYNNEI.

This clone was observed a few times. The chain employs TRBV6-6 and TRBJ2-7; 9 bases map to TRBD1. The V segment lost 10 bases and the J segment 2 bases; nucleotides outside the gene matches: 15. The CDR3 covers 16 residues. The germline V gene encodes CDR1 MNHNY and CDR2 SVGAGI (reference sequence). In nucleotides, the CDR3 is TGTGCCACCACGGGCCCGACAGGGGGGCAAACCTACGAGCAGTACTTC. Encoded protein: CATTGPTGGQTYEQYF.

This clone was detected once. The rearrangement joins TRBV5-1 to TRBJ2-7, with 7 bases lining up with TRBD1. The CDR3 loop spans 16 amino acids. V was pared by 4 bases and J by 3 bases, with 13 bases of the junction left unmatched. CDR1 is SGHRS, CDR2 YFSETQ, per germline. The chain's CDR3 is CASSEGTAESGYEQYF. The CDR3, as DNA: TGCGCCAGCAGCGAAGGGACAGCTGAATCGGGCTACGAGCAGTACTTC. Complete variable domain (other parts from reference TRBV5-1 and TRBJ2-7): KAGVTQTPRYLIKTRGQQVTLSCSPISGHRSVSWYQQTPGQGLQFLFEYFSETQRNKGNFPGRFSGRQFSNSRSEMNVSTLELGDSALYLCASSEGTAESGYEQYFGPGTRLTVT.

The gene calls are TRBV25-1 and TRBJ2-5; a possible D gene is TRBD2 (7 bases). Germline values: CDR1 MGHDK, CDR2 SYGVNS. The germline V and J ends were trimmed by 6 bases and 5 bases, with 19 bases remaining between them. This CDR3 has 15 amino acids. The CDR3 region is CASSAWGGAWETQYF. The CDR3 DNA reads TGTGCCAGCAGCGCCTGGGGGGGGGCTTGGGAGACCCAGTACTTC. Variable domain in full (rest from reference TRBV25-1 and TRBJ2-5): EADIYQTPRYLVIGTGKKITLECSQTMGHDKMYWYQQDPGMELHLIHYSYGVNSTEKGDLSSESTVSRIRTEHFPLTLESARPSHTSQYLCASSAWGGAWETQYFGPGTRLLVL.

In this sample, this clone turned up a few times. The chain combines TRBV19 with TRBJ1-2, with D tentatively TRBD1 (5 bases). CDR3 size: 14 residues. Germline V gene lookup returns CDR1 LNHDA and CDR2 SQIVND (reference sequence). V lost 8 bases, J lost 3 bases, and 16 bases lay in between. The CDR3: CASGNQGRDYGYTF. CDR3 bases: TGTGCCAGTGGTAATCAGGGAAGGGACTATGGCTACACCTTC.

V and J are TRBV15 and TRBJ2-3; 7 nucleotides align to TRBD2. The CDR3 extends over 16 amino acids. CDR1 is LNHNV, CDR2 YYDKDF, per germline (reference sequence). V lost 4 bases, J lost 0 bases, and 7 bases stayed unmatched. CDR3 amino acids: CATSNRDYTSTDTQYF. Written as DNA, the CDR3 is TGTGCCACCAGCAACCGGGACTATACTAGCACAGATACGCAGTATTTT.